This T cell receptor beta chain was recovered during a study of T cells in Graves' hyperthyroidism and ophthalmopathy. Researchers took RNA transcripts and amplified the TCR beta CDR3 regions from them. The HTBI primer set drove a first-round RT-PCR of the TCR CDR3. One entry per CDR3 protein results from TCRdb running MiXCR on the multiplex PCR reads. The sample comprises more than 550,000 distinct CDR3 sequences, around a sixth of which are singletons, and around 17% rests with the top ten. This clonotype has just a few counts. The sequenced sample was blood. The TCR was taken from a woman between 50 and 59 years old with Graves' hyperthyroidism that later progressed to Graves' ophthalmopathy.

The CDR3 protein is CASSIAGDSYEQYF. CDR3 DNA: TGTGCCAGTAGTATAGCGGGGGACTCCTACGAGCAGTACTTC. The chain couples TRBV19 to TRBJ2-7, with D tentatively TRBD2 (6 bases). The CDR3 runs to 14 residues. Trimming removed 1 base from V and 0 bases from J, with 7 bases in between. Germline V gene data show CDR1 as LNHDA and CDR2 as SQIVND (reference sequence).